This is a list of T cell receptor beta chains from one sample in a study of blood T cells in healthy people across ages. In TCRdb, the 5' RACE reads were re-called with MiXCR into one record per CDR3 protein. The table has 1.5 million to 2 million distinct CDR3 sequences, 28% seen once; the top ten hold less than 9.5%. Source material: blood. The receptors here all came from a woman aged 25-40 years in good health. The CDR3 runs from the conserved cysteine through the conserved F or W. A D gene is named only where the DNA matches it firmly. Not every row has a clone size; where given, it reads once, few, many or a size class.

clone size: .
J gene: TRBJ2-5
V gene: TRBV6-6
D gene: TRBD1
CDR3 length: 15
CDR3 protein: CTSSPPGQGQETQYF
CDR3 DNA: TGTACCAGCAGTCCCCCGGGACAGGGGCAAGAGACCCAGTACTTC

clone size: .
J gene: TRBJ2-3
V gene: TRBV5-1
D gene: .
CDR3 length: 16
CDR3 protein: CASSLVLARAADTQYF
CDR3 DNA: TGCGCCAGCAGCTTGGTTCTAGCAAGGGCGGCAGATACGCAGTATTTT

clone size: few
J gene: TRBJ1-2
V gene: TRBV6-2/TRBV6-3
D gene: .
CDR3 length: 13
CDR3 protein: CASSSIGGYGYTF
CDR3 DNA: TGTGCCAGCAGTTCAATAGGGGGCTATGGCTACACCTTC

clone size: .
J gene: TRBJ2-7
V gene: TRBV20-1
D gene: TRBD2
CDR3 length: 13
CDR3 protein: CSATGTKTYEQYF
CDR3 DNA: TGCAGTGCCACCGGGACTAAGACCTACGAGCAGTACTTC

clone size: .
J gene: TRBJ1-1
V gene: TRBV9
D gene: TRBD1
CDR3 length: 15
CDR3 protein: CASSVGGTGSTEAFF
CDR3 DNA: TGCGCCAGCAGCGTAGGGGGGACAGGGAGCACTGAAGCTTTCTTT

clone size: .
J gene: TRBJ2-5
V gene: TRBV2
D gene: .
CDR3 length: 15
CDR3 protein: CASSYLGQDQETQYF
CDR3 DNA: TGTGCCAGCAGTTACCTAGGACAAGATCAAGAGACCCAGTACTTC

clone size: .
J gene: TRBJ2-6
V gene: TRBV19
D gene: .
CDR3 length: 15
CDR3 protein: CASSITGTGDNVLTF
CDR3 DNA: TGTGCCAGTAGTATCACAGGGACTGGGGACAACGTCCTGACTTTC

clone size: few
J gene: TRBJ1-2
V gene: TRBV7-9
D gene: TRBD1
CDR3 length: 14
CDR3 protein: CASSLFQGAHGYTF
CDR3 DNA: TGTGCCAGCAGCTTATTCCAGGGGGCGCATGGCTACACCTTC

clone size: .
J gene: TRBJ2-5
V gene: TRBV5-1
D gene: TRBD2
CDR3 length: 15
CDR3 protein: CASSASGSRGETQYF
CDR3 DNA: TGCGCCAGCAGCGCTAGCGGGAGTCGGGGAGAGACCCAGTACTTC

clone size: .
J gene: TRBJ1-2
V gene: TRBV7-9
D gene: TRBD1
CDR3 length: 14
CDR3 protein: CASSPIGQGHGYTF
CDR3 DNA: TGTGCCAGCAGCCCCATCGGACAGGGACATGGCTACACCTTC

clone size: .
J gene: TRBJ2-6
V gene: TRBV5-1
D gene: .
CDR3 length: 16
CDR3 protein: CASSTLGGSGANVLTF
CDR3 DNA: TGCGCCAGCAGCACCCTGGGAGGCTCTGGGGCCAACGTCCTGACTTTC

clone size: .
J gene: TRBJ2-3
V gene: TRBV30
D gene: .
CDR3 length: 13
CDR3 protein: CAWARRRGDTQYF
CDR3 DNA: TGTGCCTGGGCCCGAAGGCGTGGGGATACGCAGTATTTT

clone size: .
J gene: TRBJ2-5
V gene: TRBV5-1
D gene: .
CDR3 length: 13
CDR3 protein: CANEDSSRETQYF
CDR3 DNA: TGCGCCAACGAGGACTCGAGCCGAGAGACCCAGTACTTC

clone size: .
J gene: TRBJ2-1
V gene: TRBV30
D gene: .
CDR3 length: 14
CDR3 protein: CAMGGEGVHNEQFF
CDR3 DNA: TGTGCCATGGGAGGAGAGGGAGTCCACAATGAGCAGTTCTTC

clone size: .
J gene: TRBJ1-1
V gene: TRBV6-2/TRBV6-3
D gene: .
CDR3 length: 15
CDR3 protein: CASSSRVGGATEAFF
CDR3 DNA: TGTGCCAGCAGTTCCCGGGTTGGAGGGGCCACTGAAGCTTTCTTT

clone size: .
J gene: TRBJ1-2
V gene: TRBV6-6
D gene: .
CDR3 length: 13
CDR3 protein: CVSSYVGDYDYTF
CDR3 DNA: TGTGTCAGCAGTTACGTAGGAGACTATGACTACACCTTC

clone size: .
J gene: TRBJ1-1
V gene: TRBV6-6
D gene: TRBD1
CDR3 length: 14
CDR3 protein: CASISQGMNTEAFF
CDR3 DNA: TGTGCCAGCATCTCACAGGGGATGAACACTGAAGCTTTCTTT

clone size: few
J gene: TRBJ2-3
V gene: TRBV6-5
D gene: .
CDR3 length: 13
CDR3 protein: CASTRSKTGTQYF
CDR3 DNA: TGTGCCAGCACAAGAAGCAAGACTGGTACGCAGTATTTT

clone size: few
J gene: TRBJ1-2
V gene: TRBV7-2
D gene: .
CDR3 length: 15
CDR3 protein: CASSPSHGPRYGYTF
CDR3 DNA: TGTGCCAGCAGCCCGAGTCACGGACCGCGCTATGGCTACACCTTC

clone size: .
J gene: TRBJ1-5
V gene: TRBV6-5
D gene: .
CDR3 length: 14
CDR3 protein: CASSPGVLGQPQHF
CDR3 DNA: TGTGCCAGCAGCCCGGGGGTCCTTGGGCAGCCCCAGCATTTT

clone size: .
J gene: TRBJ2-3
V gene: TRBV7-9
D gene: .
CDR3 length: 16
CDR3 protein: CASSRTGAPQWNTQYF
CDR3 DNA: TGTGCCAGCAGCCGGACGGGGGCGCCGCAATGGAATACGCAGTATTTT

clone size: .
J gene: TRBJ1-2
V gene: TRBV20-1
D gene: TRBD1
CDR3 length: 14
CDR3 protein: CSARPIGTADGYTF
CDR3 DNA: TGCAGTGCTAGACCTATTGGGACAGCGGATGGCTACACCTTC

clone size: .
J gene: TRBJ2-7
V gene: TRBV20-1
D gene: .
CDR3 length: 14
CDR3 protein: CSAQGRRSSYEQYF
CDR3 DNA: TGCAGTGCCCAAGGGAGGCGGAGCTCCTACGAGCAGTACTTC

clone size: many
J gene: TRBJ2-7
V gene: TRBV6-2/TRBV6-3
D gene: .
CDR3 length: 12
CDR3 protein: CASSPIADEQYF
CDR3 DNA: TGTGCCAGCAGCCCAATTGCGGACGAGCAGTACTTC

clone size: many
J gene: TRBJ2-1
V gene: TRBV7-7
D gene: .
CDR3 length: 15
CDR3 protein: CASSLGSGGNNEQFF
CDR3 DNA: TGTGCCAGCAGCCTAGGTTCGGGCGGGAACAATGAGCAGTTCTTC

clone size: .
J gene: TRBJ2-7
V gene: TRBV20-1
D gene: TRBD2
CDR3 length: 14
CDR3 protein: CSAPGGREIGEQYF
CDR3 DNA: TGCAGTGCGCCTGGAGGGAGGGAAATTGGGGAGCAGTACTTC

clone size: .
J gene: TRBJ2-1
V gene: TRBV20-1
D gene: .
CDR3 length: 14
CDR3 protein: CSANRQNPRDEQFF
CDR3 DNA: TGCAGTGCTAACAGACAGAACCCGCGGGATGAGCAGTTCTTC

clone size: few
J gene: TRBJ2-4
V gene: TRBV11-2
D gene: .
CDR3 length: 17
CDR3 protein: CASSLRSEGLAKNIQYF
CDR3 DNA: TGTGCCAGCAGCTTAAGGTCGGAGGGGCTAGCCAAAAACATTCAGTACTTC

clone size: .
J gene: TRBJ1-2
V gene: TRBV6-4
D gene: .
CDR3 length: 14
CDR3 protein: CASSDGDGPYGYTF
CDR3 DNA: TGTGCCAGCAGCGACGGGGACGGCCCCTATGGCTACACCTTC

clone size: many
J gene: TRBJ2-7
V gene: TRBV28
D gene: TRBD1
CDR3 length: 14
CDR3 protein: CASSLKQGQTEQYF
CDR3 DNA: TGTGCCAGCAGTTTAAAACAGGGACAGACCGAGCAGTACTTC

clone size: few
J gene: TRBJ2-1
V gene: TRBV2
D gene: TRBD2
CDR3 length: 15
CDR3 protein: CASIAGTSGYNEQFF
CDR3 DNA: TGTGCCAGCATTGCCGGGACTAGCGGCTACAATGAGCAGTTCTTC

clone size: .
J gene: TRBJ2-1
V gene: TRBV12-3/TRBV12-4
D gene: .
CDR3 length: 15
CDR3 protein: CASTQVRGGPNEQFF
CDR3 DNA: TGTGCCAGCACCCAGGTTAGGGGGGGGCCAAATGAGCAGTTCTTC

clone size: .
J gene: TRBJ1-5
V gene: TRBV3-1
D gene: .
CDR3 length: 16
CDR3 protein: CASSQDPGGLNQPQHF
CDR3 DNA: TGTGCCAGCAGCCAAGATCCCGGAGGGCTCAATCAGCCCCAGCATTTT

clone size: .
J gene: TRBJ2-3
V gene: TRBV7-2
D gene: TRBD2
CDR3 length: 16
CDR3 protein: CASSLVGTSGRRGQYF
CDR3 DNA: TGTGCCAGCAGCTTAGTGGGGACTAGCGGGAGAAGGGGGCAGTATTTT

clone size: .
J gene: TRBJ1-5
V gene: TRBV15
D gene: TRBD1
CDR3 length: 14
CDR3 protein: CATSKQGGNQPQHF
CDR3 DNA: TGTGCCACCAGCAAACAGGGGGGCAATCAGCCCCAGCATTTT

clone size: .
J gene: TRBJ2-1
V gene: TRBV9
D gene: .
CDR3 length: 17
CDR3 protein: CASSVGVGAPFYNEQFF
CDR3 DNA: TGTGCCAGCAGCGTGGGGGTTGGGGCCCCCTTCTACAATGAGCAGTTCTTC

clone size: many
J gene: TRBJ1-2
V gene: TRBV12-3/TRBV12-4
D gene: TRBD1
CDR3 length: 15
CDR3 protein: CASRDRGSSFGGYTF
CDR3 DNA: TGTGCCAGCAGGGACAGGGGGTCTTCGTTTGGTGGCTACACCTTC

clone size: many
J gene: TRBJ2-1
V gene: TRBV7-8
D gene: TRBD2
CDR3 length: 18
CDR3 protein: CASSYTTAPAGGFYEQFF
CDR3 DNA: TGTGCCAGCAGTTACACCACAGCGCCGGCGGGAGGCTTCTATGAGCAGTTCTTC

clone size: many
J gene: TRBJ1-2
V gene: TRBV20-1
D gene: TRBD1
CDR3 length: 15
CDR3 protein: CSADDGQGVRSGYTF
CDR3 DNA: TGCAGTGCAGACGATGGACAGGGGGTCAGGTCTGGCTACACCTTC

clone size: many
J gene: TRBJ2-7
V gene: TRBV10-3
D gene: .
CDR3 length: 13
CDR3 protein: CAIRGPAIDEQYF
CDR3 DNA: TGTGCCATCAGAGGGCCAGCCATCGACGAGCAGTACTTC

clone size: few
J gene: TRBJ2-1
V gene: TRBV6-5
D gene: TRBD2
CDR3 length: 16
CDR3 protein: CASSYLSGSSYNEQFF
CDR3 DNA: TGTGCCAGCAGTTACCTAAGCGGGAGCTCCTACAATGAGCAGTTCTTC

clone size: .
J gene: TRBJ2-2
V gene: TRBV7-7
D gene: .
CDR3 length: 16
CDR3 protein: CASSLGGVLNTGELFF
CDR3 DNA: TGTGCCAGCAGCTTAGGTGGAGTCCTGAACACCGGGGAGCTGTTTTTT

clone size: few
J gene: TRBJ1-2
V gene: TRBV6-5
D gene: TRBD1
CDR3 length: 13
CDR3 protein: CASRRQGGNGYTF
CDR3 DNA: TGCGCCAGCAGAAGACAGGGGGGGAATGGCTACACCTTC

clone size: few
J gene: TRBJ2-5
V gene: TRBV20-1
D gene: TRBD2
CDR3 length: 13
CDR3 protein: CSAVGGNQETQYF
CDR3 DNA: TGCAGTGCCGTCGGGGGGAACCAAGAGACCCAGTACTTC